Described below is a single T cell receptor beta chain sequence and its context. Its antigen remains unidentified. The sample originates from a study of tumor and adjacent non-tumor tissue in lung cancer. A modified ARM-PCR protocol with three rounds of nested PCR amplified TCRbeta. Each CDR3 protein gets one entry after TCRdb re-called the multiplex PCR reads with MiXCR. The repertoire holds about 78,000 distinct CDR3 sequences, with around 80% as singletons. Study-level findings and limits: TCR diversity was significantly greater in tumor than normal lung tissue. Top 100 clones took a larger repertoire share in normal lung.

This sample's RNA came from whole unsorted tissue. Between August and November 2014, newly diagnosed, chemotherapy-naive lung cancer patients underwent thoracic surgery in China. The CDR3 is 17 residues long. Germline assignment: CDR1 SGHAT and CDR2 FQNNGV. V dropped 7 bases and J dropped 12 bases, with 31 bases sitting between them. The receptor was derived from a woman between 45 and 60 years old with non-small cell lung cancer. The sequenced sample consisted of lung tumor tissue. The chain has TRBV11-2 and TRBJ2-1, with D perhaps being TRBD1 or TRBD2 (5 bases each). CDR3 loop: CASTPEGGGSSYIGQFF. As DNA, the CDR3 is TGTGCCAGCACCCCAGAGGGTGGGGGAAGCTCCTACATTGGGCAGTTCTTC.